The entry below describes one T cell receptor beta chain. Antigen specificity is unknown. Treatment denoted: roughly 18 received Ad26.COV2.S at low or high dose, single or two shots; about 5 received placebo; per-sample allocation not given. Collection of samples fell on day 63 after the first vaccine or placebo injection. SARS-CoV-2 spike from the Wuhan strain was encoded by the vaccine, an Ad26 vector. The data were produced by immunoSEQ multiplex PCR, yet TCRdb's version contains in-frame clones alone and is incomplete. The sample yields some 640,000 clones, around 89% seen once. These data belong to a study of Ad26.COV2.S vaccination and SARS-CoV-2 variants. Study-wide context: Once, or twice with 56 days between doses, Ad26.COV2.S was given intramuscularly.

Study-level points and caveats: People who got the vaccine or the placebo had similar non-spike TCR breadth.

The starting material was peripheral blood, obtained in a trial of Ad26.COV2.S vaccine versus placebo. This TCR came from a person aged 18 to 65 who received the Ad26.COV2.S COVID-19 vaccine or a placebo.

The CDR3 reads CASSSTGWTGANTDTQYF. DNA for the CDR3: TGTGCCAGTAGTTCCACCGGGTGGACGGGAGCAAACACAGATACGCAGTATTTT. V and J are TRBV19 and TRBJ2-3, with a tentative D call TRBD2 (6 bases). Trimming left V 5 bases short and J 2 bases short, with 23 bases between. CDR1 and CDR2 from the germline V gene are LNHDA and SQIVND (reference sequence). The CDR3 extends over 18 amino acids. The variable domain in full, with the rest retrieved from reference TRBV19 and TRBJ2-3, is DGGITQSPKYLFRKEGQNVTLSCEQNLNHDAMYWYRQDPGQGLRLIYYSQIVNDFQKGDIAEGYSVSREKKESFPLTVTSAQKNPTAFYLCASSSTGWTGANTDTQYFGPGTRLTVL.